This T cell receptor beta chain is from a study of blood T cell repertoires in COVID-19. Background on the study: Samples representing acute and convalescent COVID-19 were sourced from the United States, Italy and Spain. The cDNA or gDNA used as material had been derived from T cells, B-cell-depleted T cells, or PBMCs.

The protocol was immunoSEQ multiplex PCR, while the TCRdb copy is restricted to in-frame clones and leaves out a portion. Of more than 110,000 clones in the sample, 75% to 80% were seen once. This TCR was sampled from a woman aged 45-60 years with active or convalescent COVID-19. Source material: peripheral blood.

CDR3 in DNA: TGTGCCAGCAGCCCCCGCCACCCGAGCTCCTACAATGAGCAGTTCTTC. Encoded protein: CASSPRHPSSYNEQFF. The chain is built from TRBV9 and TRBJ2-1; D gene ambiguous. The CDR3 length is 16 residues. With 4 bases removed from V and 0 bases from J, the gap between germline ends came to 14 bases. CDR1 and CDR2 (germline): SGDLS, YYNGEE.